This T cell receptor beta chain comes out of a study of T cell changes during pregnancy in multiple sclerosis. Method: immunoSEQ multiplex PCR; TCRdb's copy keeps in-frame clones and lacks some. The data contain more than 100,000 clones, 92% of them seen just once; the ten biggest clones take up roughly 0.88%. There are 13 residues in the CDR3. CDR1 SGDLS and CDR2 YYNGEE come from the germline V gene. With 0 bases removed from V and 7 bases from J, the gap between germline ends came to 8 bases. This TCR was sampled from a female donor with multiple sclerosis, enrolled in a pregnancy study. The input for sequencing was peripheral blood, taken after pregnancy. The J gene is TRBJ2-1, the V gene TRBV9, with D perhaps matching TRBD1 (6 bases). CDR3 sequence (DNA): TGTGCCAGCAGCGTAGCTGACAGGAATGAGCAGTTCTTC. This gives the protein CASSVADRNEQFF.